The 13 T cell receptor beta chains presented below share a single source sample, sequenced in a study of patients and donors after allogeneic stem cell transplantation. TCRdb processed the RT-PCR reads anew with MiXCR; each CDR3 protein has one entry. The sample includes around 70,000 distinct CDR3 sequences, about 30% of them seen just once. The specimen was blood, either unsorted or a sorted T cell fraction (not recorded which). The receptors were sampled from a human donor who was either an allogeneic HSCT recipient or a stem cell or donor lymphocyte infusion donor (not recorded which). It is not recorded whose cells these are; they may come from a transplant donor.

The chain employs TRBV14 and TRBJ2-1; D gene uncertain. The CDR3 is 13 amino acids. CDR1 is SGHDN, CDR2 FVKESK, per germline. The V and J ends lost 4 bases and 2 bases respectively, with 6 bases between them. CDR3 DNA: TGTGCCAGCAGCCGAGACCCCTACAATGAGCAGTTCTTC. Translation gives CASSRDPYNEQFF.

The CDR3 is CASSYLGQNTEAFF. CDR3 DNA: TGTGCCAGCAGTTACTTGGGACAGAACACTGAAGCTTTCTTT. The chain uses TRBV6-6 and TRBJ1-1, with a tentative D call TRBD1 (6 bases). The CDR3 loop spans 14 amino acids. With 1 base removed from V and 1 base from J, the gap between germline ends came to 7 bases. In germline, CDR1 is MNHNY, CDR2 SVGAGI (reference sequence).

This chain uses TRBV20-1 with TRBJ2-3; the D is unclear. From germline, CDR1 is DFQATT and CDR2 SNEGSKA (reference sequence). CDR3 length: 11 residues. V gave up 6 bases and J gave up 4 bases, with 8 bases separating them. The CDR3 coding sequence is TGCAGTGCCGGGCCAGCAGATACGCAGTATTTT. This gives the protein CSAGPADTQYF.

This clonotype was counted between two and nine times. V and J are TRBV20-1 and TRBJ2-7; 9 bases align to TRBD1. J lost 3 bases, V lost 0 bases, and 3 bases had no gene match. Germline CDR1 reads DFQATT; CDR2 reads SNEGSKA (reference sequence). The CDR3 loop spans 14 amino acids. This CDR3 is CSARELDRGYEQYF. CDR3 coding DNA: TGCAGTGCTAGAGAATTGGACAGGGGCTACGAGCAGTACTTC.

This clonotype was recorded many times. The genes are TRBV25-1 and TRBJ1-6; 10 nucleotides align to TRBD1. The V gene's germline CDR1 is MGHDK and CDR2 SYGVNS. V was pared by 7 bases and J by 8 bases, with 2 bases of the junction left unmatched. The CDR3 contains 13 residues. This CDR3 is CASIGQGDSPLHF. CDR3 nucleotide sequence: TGTGCCAGCATTGGACAGGGGGATTCACCCCTCCACTTT.

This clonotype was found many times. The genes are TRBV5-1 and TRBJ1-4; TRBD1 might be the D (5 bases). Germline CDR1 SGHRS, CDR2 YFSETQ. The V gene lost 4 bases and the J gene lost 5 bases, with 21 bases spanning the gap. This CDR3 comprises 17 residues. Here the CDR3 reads CASSQWGSNYGNEKLFF. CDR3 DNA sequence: TGCGCCAGCAGCCAATGGGGCAGTAACTACGGAAATGAAAAACTGTTTTTT.

CDR3 DNA sequence: TGCGCCAGCAGCCAAGACCCGATGGGCCCGAGCTCCTACGAGCAGTACTTC. Its protein is CASSQDPMGPSSYEQYF. The genes are TRBV4-3 and TRBJ2-7; no firm D call. CDR1 is LGHNA, CDR2 YSLEER, per germline. The CDR3 length is 17 residues. V dropped 0 bases and J dropped 0 bases, with 15 bases sitting between them.

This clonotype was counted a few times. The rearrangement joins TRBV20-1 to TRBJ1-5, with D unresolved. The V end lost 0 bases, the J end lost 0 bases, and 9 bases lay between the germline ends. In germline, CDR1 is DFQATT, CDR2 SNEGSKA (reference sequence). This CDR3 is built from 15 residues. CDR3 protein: CSARDYQSSNQPQHF. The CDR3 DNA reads TGCAGTGCTAGAGATTACCAGTCTAGCAATCAGCCCCAGCATTTT.

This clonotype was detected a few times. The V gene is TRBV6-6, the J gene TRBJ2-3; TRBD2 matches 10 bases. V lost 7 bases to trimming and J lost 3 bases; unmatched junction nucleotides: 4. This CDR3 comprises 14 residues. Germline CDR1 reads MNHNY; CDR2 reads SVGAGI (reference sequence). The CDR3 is CASNLAGDTDTQYF. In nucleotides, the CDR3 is TGTGCCAGCAACCTAGCGGGAGATACAGATACGCAGTATTTT.

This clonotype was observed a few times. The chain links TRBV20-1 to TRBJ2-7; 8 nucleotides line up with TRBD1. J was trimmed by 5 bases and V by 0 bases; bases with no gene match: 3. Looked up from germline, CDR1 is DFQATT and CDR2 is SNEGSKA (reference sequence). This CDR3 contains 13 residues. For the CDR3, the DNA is TGCAGTGCTAGAGACAGGGGGCTGAACGAGCAGTACTTC. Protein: CSARDRGLNEQYF.

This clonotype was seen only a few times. CDR3 bases: TGCGCCAGCAGCCAAATACAGGGGGCCGGAGATACGCAGTATTTT. Translating gives CASSQIQGAGDTQYF. The V call is TRBV4-1, the J call TRBJ2-3, with 9 bases identical to TRBD1. The germline CDR1 and CDR2 sequences are MGHRA and YSYEKL. V shed 2 bases, J shed 5 bases, and the junction held 5 bases outside the gene matches. The CDR3 contains 15 residues.

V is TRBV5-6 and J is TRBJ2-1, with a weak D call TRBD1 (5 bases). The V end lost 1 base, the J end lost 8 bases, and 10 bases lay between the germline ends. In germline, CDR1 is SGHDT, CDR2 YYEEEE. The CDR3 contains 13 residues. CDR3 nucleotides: TGTGCCAGCAGCTTGAGTCTAGGGGATGAGCAGTTCTTC. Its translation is CASSLSLGDEQFF.

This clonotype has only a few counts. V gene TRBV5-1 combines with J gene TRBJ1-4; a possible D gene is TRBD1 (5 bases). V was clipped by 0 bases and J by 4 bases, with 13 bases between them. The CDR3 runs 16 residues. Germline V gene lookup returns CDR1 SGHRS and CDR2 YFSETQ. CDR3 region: CASSLVPTADNEKLFF. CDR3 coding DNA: TGCGCCAGCAGCTTGGTACCGACAGCAGATAATGAAAAACTGTTTTTT. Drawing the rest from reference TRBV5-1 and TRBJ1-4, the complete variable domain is KAGVTQTPRYLIKTRGQQVTLSCSPISGHRSVSWYQQTPGQGLQFLFEYFSETQRNKGNFPGRFSGRQFSNSRSEMNVSTLELGDSALYLCASSLVPTADNEKLFFGSGTQLSVL.